This passage covers 26 T cell receptor beta chains from one sample sequenced in a study of cytomegalovirus exposure and HLA in healthy donors. Primers for the PCR totalled 60 Vbeta and 13 Jbeta. Some clones are missing from TCRdb's copy, which holds only in-frame ones; the method was immunoSEQ multiplex PCR. The profile shows over 95,000 clones, about 80% of them singletons. Sequenced input: PBMCs. The receptor set was obtained from a human donor in good health.

This sequence joins TRBV6-6 and TRBJ2-2, with TRBD2 as a possible D gene (5 bases). The germline CDR1 and CDR2 sequences are MNHNY and SVGAGI (reference sequence). With 8 bases removed from V and 4 bases from J, the gap between germline ends came to 17 bases. This CDR3 region has 15 residues. CDR3 bases: TGTGCCAGCGGGAGCAGCCCCTTAATCACCGGGGAGCTGTTTTTT. It translates to CASGSSPLITGELFF.

This clone was observed once. The chain recombines TRBV7-9 with TRBJ1-2; D is perhaps TRBD1 (5 bases). CDR3 size: 11 residues. The germline CDR1 and CDR2 sequences are SEHNR and FQNEAQ (reference sequence). Deletions cut 6 bases from V and 7 bases from J, with 9 bases between. The CDR3 protein is CASRDGGGYTF. CDR3 in DNA: TGTGCCAGCAGAGACGGGGGTGGCTACACCTTC.

This clone was seen only a few times. V usage is TRBV5-1 and J usage is TRBJ1-4; a weak D match, TRBD1 (5 bases). This CDR3 has 15 amino acids. The V gene's germline CDR1 is SGHRS and CDR2 YFSETQ. V shed 6 bases and J shed 7 bases, with 19 bases lying between them. The CDR3 region has the DNA TGCGCCAGCACATCGGGGGGGGTCCCTAGTGAAAAACTGTTTTTT. It specifies CASTSGGVPSEKLFF.

Details on this clone: A read error may produce the germline difference seen at one junction end. The CDR3 DNA reads TGTGCCTGGAGCGCGGGTCAATACGGGCAGTACTTC. Protein product: CAWSAGQYGQYF. The chain combines TRBV30 with TRBJ2-7; perhaps TRBD2 as D (5 bases). The CDR3 covers 12 residues. From germline, CDR1 is GTSNPN and CDR2 SVGIG (reference sequence).

V usage is TRBV29-1 and J usage is TRBJ2-7, with 12 bases lining up with TRBD2. Trimming at V came to 1 base and at J to 9 bases, leaving 7 bases not matched to a gene. This CDR3 region has 14 residues. Germline lookup yields CDR1 SQVTM and CDR2 ANQGSEA. The CDR3 spells CSVEGLAGVGGQYF. DNA for the CDR3: TGCAGCGTTGAAGGACTAGCGGGGGTAGGCGGGCAGTACTTC.

This clone was seen more than once but under ten times. The chain is built from TRBV6-6 and TRBJ1-4, with D uncertain. Germline V lookup: CDR1 MNHNY, CDR2 SVGAGI (reference sequence). The CDR3 is 11 amino acids. Trimming cost V 4 bases and J 13 bases, with 10 bases left between them. CDR3 nucleotides: TGTGCCAGCAGTTCGGTTTCGTTACTGTTTTTT. Amino acids: CASSSVSLLFF.

The J gene is TRBJ2-7, the V gene TRBV27, with 9 bases that match TRBD1. Germline V lookup: CDR1 MNHEY, CDR2 SMNVEV (reference sequence). This CDR3 contains 18 residues. Trimming took 6 bases from V and 1 from J; bases not matched to a gene: 16. CDR3: CASRRGTGPNPYSYEQYF. Here the CDR3 DNA reads TGTGCCAGCAGACGAGGGACAGGGCCAAATCCTTATTCCTACGAGCAGTACTTC.

This clone appeared once. The V gene is TRBV6-1, the J gene TRBJ2-2, with 8 positions matching TRBD2. Looked up from germline, CDR1 is MNHNS and CDR2 is SASEGT. The CDR3 spans 15 residues. V lost 6 bases to trimming and J lost 0 bases; unmatched junction nucleotides: 3. The CDR3 reads CASSEGLANTGELFF. The CDR3 DNA follows: TGTGCCAGCAGCGAGGGACTAGCGAACACCGGGGAGCTGTTTTTT.

This clone showed up just a few times. This same CDR3 is encoded by further DNA sequences in the sample. The J gene is TRBJ1-2, the V gene TRBV4-1, with 9 bases identical to TRBD1. The CDR3 contains 16 residues. V shed 3 bases, J shed 2 bases, and the junction held 7 bases outside the gene matches. Germline assignment: CDR1 MGHRA and CDR2 YSYEKL. CDR3 bases: TGCGCCAGCAGCCAGGCCGGGACAGGGTCGAACTATGGCTACACCTTC. Its translation: CASSQAGTGSNYGYTF.

This clone was observed a single time. This chain uses TRBV5-6 with TRBJ2-2; 7 bases are a match to TRBD1. J was trimmed by 4 bases and V by 0 bases; bases with no gene match: 3. Germline CDR1 and CDR2: SGHDT and YYEEEE. The CDR3 has 15 amino acids. The CDR3 region is CASSLGDRLTGELFF. The CDR3 DNA is TGTGCCAGCAGCTTGGGGGACAGACTCACCGGGGAGCTGTTTTTT.

The J gene is TRBJ2-2, the V gene TRBV5-1, with 14 positions matching TRBD2. Germline trimming cut 4 bases from V and 6 bases from J; bases unmatched to any gene: 2. This CDR3 comprises 15 residues. The V gene's germline CDR1 is SGHRS and CDR2 YFSETQ. CDR3 DNA: TGCGCCAGCAGCCTGGGACTAGCGGGAGCCGGGGAGCTGTTTTTT. Protein product: CASSLGLAGAGELFF.

This clone was counted a few times. This sequence joins TRBV25-1 and TRBJ2-5, with TRBD1 as a possible D gene (6 bases). The germline gives CDR1 MGHDK, CDR2 SYGVNS. Trimming shortened V by 5 bases and J by 2 bases, and 9 bases separated the two germline ends. The CDR3 is 13 residues long. The CDR3 spells CASSWDKQETQYF. DNA for the CDR3: TGTGCCAGCAGTTGGGACAAACAAGAGACCCAGTACTTC.

The V gene is TRBV28, the J gene TRBJ1-2; D unclear. From germline, CDR1 is MDHEN and CDR2 SYDVKM. Trimming shortened V by 6 bases and J by 3 bases, and 11 bases separated the two germline ends. The CDR3 consists of 13 residues. The DNA of the CDR3 is TGTGCCAGCAGGCCGCCTGGCCACTATGGCTACACCTTC. Translation gives CASRPPGHYGYTF.

The chain recombines TRBV7-8 with TRBJ2-7; TRBD1 matches 9 bases. Germline CDR1 is SGHVS and CDR2 is FQNEAQ. This CDR3 contains 14 residues. V lost 4 bases and J lost 4; bases outside the gene matches: 5. Here the CDR3 DNA reads TGTGCCAGCAGCTGGGACAGGGCCGCATACGAGCAGTACTTC. It is translated as CASSWDRAAYEQYF.

This clone is a singleton in its sample. V and J are TRBV28 and TRBJ2-7; a possible D gene is TRBD2 (5 bases). The CDR3 consists of 13 residues. CDR1 and CDR2 from the germline V gene are MDHEN and SYDVKM. V dropped 5 bases and J dropped 0 bases, with 8 bases sitting between them. The CDR3 protein is CASSPTTSYEQYF. The CDR3 region has the DNA TGTGCCAGCAGTCCGACTACCTCCTACGAGCAGTACTTC. Filled out from reference TRBV28 and TRBJ2-7, the complete variable domain reads DVKVTQSSRYLVKRTGEKVFLECVQDMDHENMFWYRQDPGLGLRLIYFSYDVKMKEKGDIPEGYSVSREKKERFSLILESASTNQTSMYLCASSPTTSYEQYFGPGTRLTVT.

The rearrangement uses TRBV5-1 and TRBJ1-3; 7 positions agree with TRBD1. V shed 6 bases, J shed 3 bases, and the junction held 3 bases outside the gene matches. Germline CDR1 reads SGHRS; CDR2 reads YFSETQ. The CDR3 is 13 residues long. The CDR3 region is CASTQGDGNTIYF. The CDR3 DNA follows: TGCGCCAGCACCCAGGGGGATGGAAACACCATATATTTT. Variable domain in full (rest from reference TRBV5-1 and TRBJ1-3): KAGVTQTPRYLIKTRGQQVTLSCSPISGHRSVSWYQQTPGQGLQFLFEYFSETQRNKGNFPGRFSGRQFSNSRSEMNVSTLELGDSALYLCASTQGDGNTIYFGEGSWLTVV.

This clone was seen a handful of times. The chain is built from TRBV2 and TRBJ1-5; D is perhaps TRBD1 (5 bases). CDR3 size: 17 residues. With 5 bases removed from V and 0 bases from J, the gap between germline ends came to 17 bases. Germline V gives CDR1 SNHLY, CDR2 FYNNEI. The CDR3 DNA reads as TGTGCCAGCAGTAACCGGGACTCCCCTTCTAGCAATCAGCCCCAGCATTTT. Amino acid sequence: CASSNRDSPSSNQPQHF.

The J gene is TRBJ2-5, the V gene TRBV7-9, with D possibly being TRBD1 (6 bases). The germline gives CDR1 SEHNR, CDR2 FQNEAQ (reference sequence). The V end was cut by 4 bases, the J end by 5 bases, with 11 bases between. The CDR3 is 13 residues long. CDR3 in amino acids: CASSYTGLETQYF. CDR3 DNA sequence: TGTGCCAGCAGCTATACAGGGCTGGAGACCCAGTACTTC.

The rearrangement links TRBV6-1 to TRBJ2-7, with TRBD1 matching 7 bases. The length of the CDR3 is 15 residues. Per germline, CDR1 MNHNS and CDR2 SASEGT. The ends lost 3 bases at V and 2 bases at J; junction bases unmatched: 7. The CDR3 nucleotides are TGTGCCAGCAGTGACCCTGACAGGGTAGCCTACGAGCAGTACTTC. Residues: CASSDPDRVAYEQYF.

As DNA, the CDR3 is TGCGCCAGCAGCATCGAACCGGGAGGCCTATCTGAAGCTTTCTTT. This encodes CASSIEPGGLSEAFF. The chain carries TRBV5-1 and TRBJ1-1; the D is unclear. V lost 4 bases and J lost 6, with 19 bases in between. The V gene's germline CDR1 is SGHRS and CDR2 YFSETQ. This CDR3 is built from 15 residues.

V gene TRBV30 combines with J gene TRBJ1-5; maybe TRBD1 (5 bases). CDR3 length equals 14 residues. Germline loops: CDR1 GTSNPN, CDR2 SVGIG (reference sequence). V was pared by 5 bases and J by 5 bases, with 16 bases between. In DNA form, the CDR3 reads TGTGCCTGGGGGGGAGGGAGGAATCATCAGCCCCAGCATTTT. As protein: CAWGGGRNHQPQHF.

V usage is TRBV9 and J usage is TRBJ1-5; possibly TRBD1 for D (5 bases). The CDR3 totals 14 residues. V lost 2 bases and J lost 7, with 13 bases in between. CDR1 is SGDLS, CDR2 YYNGEE, per germline. The CDR3 spells CASSVYSQGQPQHF. The DNA for the CDR3 is TGTGCCAGCAGCGTTTACAGCCAGGGACAGCCCCAGCATTTT.

Points on this clone: Without the conserved terminal phenylalanine or tryptophan, this CDR3 likely stems from a read error. This sequence joins TRBV5-1 and TRBJ2-7; TRBD2 matches 8 bases. This CDR3 is built from 15 residues. Looked up from germline, CDR1 is SGHRS and CDR2 is YFSETQ. The J segment lost 1 base and the V segment lost 4 bases, leaving 7 bases of the junction unmatched. CDR3 coding DNA: TGCGCCAGCAGCCTGGCGGGGGGTCTTTCCTACGAGCAGTACTCC. It codes for CASSLAGGLSYEQYS.

This rearrangement joins TRBV28 to TRBJ1-1, with D maybe TRBD1 (5 bases). This CDR3 spans 18 amino acids. CDR1 and CDR2 (germline): MDHEN, SYDVKM. The ends were cut back, 1 base at V and 0 bases at J, with 18 bases in the middle. The CDR3 region is CASSLLQGPSRMNTEAFF. The CDR3 DNA follows: TGTGCCAGCAGTTTATTGCAGGGTCCCTCACGCATGAACACTGAAGCTTTCTTT.

V is TRBV5-4 and J is TRBJ1-2; a possible D gene is TRBD1 (6 bases). V lost 1 base and J lost 4, with 14 bases in between. The CDR3 is 15 residues long. Germline values: CDR1 SGHNT, CDR2 YYREEE (reference sequence). In DNA, the CDR3 is TGTGCCAGCAGCTTGTCTTCAGGGGTGGTCTATGGCTACACCTTC. Translating it yields CASSLSSGVVYGYTF.

This chain joins TRBV5-6 and TRBJ2-3; D is ambiguous. The CDR3 is 15 residues long. The V end was cut by 3 bases, the J end by 5 bases, with 16 bases between. Germline loops: CDR1 SGHDT, CDR2 YYEEEE. CDR3 coding DNA: TGTGCCAGCAGCTCCGCTAGGAAGTCCCTAGATACGCAGTATTTT. This translates into CASSSARKSLDTQYF.